This T cell receptor beta chain emerged from a study of CD8 T cells in Susac syndrome. Study-level background: When blood was drawn, patients with Susac syndrome were on intravenous immunoglobulin alone, on corticosteroids, or therapy-naive. Whole-study findings and limits: It was acknowledged by the study that relatively few individuals were included in its TCR sequencing and HLA analysis.

On this clonotype itself: What it binds is unknown.

Per germline, CDR1 MNHEY and CDR2 SVGEGT. The junction had 9 bases not matched to a gene; V was cut back by 6 bases and J by 2 bases. The CDR3 spans 15 residues. Reverse transcription of 0.5 to 1 ug RNA was carried out with random hexamers. TCRdb passed the immunoSEQ multiplex PCR reads through MiXCR, listing each CDR3 protein once. This sample yields about 71,000 distinct CDR3 sequences, of which around 93% are seen a single time; roughly 0.16% belongs to the top ten. The chain uses TRBV6-2 or TRBV6-3 and TRBJ1-2; 7 bases fit TRBD1. The sequencing input was CD4+ T cells from PBMCs. This receptor was taken from a human donor with Susac syndrome. CDR3 amino acids: CASRPMGQRNYGYTF. The CDR3 DNA is TGTGCCAGCAGACCCATGGGACAGAGAAACTATGGCTACACCTTC.